There are a few counts of the clone carrying this T cell receptor beta chain. Germline CDR1 MDHEN, CDR2 SYDVKM. V shed 5 bases and J shed 0 bases, with 4 bases lying between them. The CDR3 loop spans 12 amino acids. The sample is drawn from a study of CD8 T cells in Susac syndrome. In the study overall: The sequenced Susac syndrome patients included more than five who had clinically active disease and roughly eight who were in remission.

The RNA input was about 0.5 to 1 ug, and it was reverse transcribed with random hexamers. TCRdb independently ran MiXCR on the immunoSEQ multiplex PCR reads; one entry per CDR3 protein. Counted here are about 200,000 distinct CDR3 sequences, roughly nine tenths occurring once; the ten biggest clones make up approximately 0.086%. The rearrangement joins TRBV28 to TRBJ1-2; D is undetermined. Sequencing was performed on CD4+ T cells from PBMCs. This receptor was obtained from a human donor with Susac syndrome. CDR3 coding DNA: TGTGCCAGCAGTCCCACTAACTATGGCTACACCTTC. Residues: CASSPTNYGYTF.